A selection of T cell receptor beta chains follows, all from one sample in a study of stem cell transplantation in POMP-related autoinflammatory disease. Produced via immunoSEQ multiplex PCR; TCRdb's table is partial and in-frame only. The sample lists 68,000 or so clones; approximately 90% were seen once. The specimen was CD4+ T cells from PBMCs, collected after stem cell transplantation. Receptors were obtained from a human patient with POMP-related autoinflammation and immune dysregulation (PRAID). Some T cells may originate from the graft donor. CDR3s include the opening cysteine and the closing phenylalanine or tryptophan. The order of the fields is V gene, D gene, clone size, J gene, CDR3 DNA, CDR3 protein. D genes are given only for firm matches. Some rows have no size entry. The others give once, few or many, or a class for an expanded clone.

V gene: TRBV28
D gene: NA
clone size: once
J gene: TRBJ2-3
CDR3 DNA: TGTGCCAGCAGTTTAGATAGCACAGATACGCAGTATTTT
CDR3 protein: CASSLDSTDTQYF

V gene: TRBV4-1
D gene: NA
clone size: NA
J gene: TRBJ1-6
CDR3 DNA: TGCGCCAGCAGCCATCAAAATCAGGGAGCCTATAATTCACCCCTCCACTTT
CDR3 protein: CASSHQNQGAYNSPLHF

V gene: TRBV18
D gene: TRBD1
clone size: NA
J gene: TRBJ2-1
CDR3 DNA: TGTGCCAGCTCACCGTACACAGGGGGCGCGAATATATACAATGAGCAGTTCTTC
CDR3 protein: CASSPYTGGANIYNEQFF

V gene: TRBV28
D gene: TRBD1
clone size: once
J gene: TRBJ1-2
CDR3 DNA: TGTGCCAGCAGTCCCCACAGGGGCTACGGCTACACCTTC
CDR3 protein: CASSPHRGYGYTF

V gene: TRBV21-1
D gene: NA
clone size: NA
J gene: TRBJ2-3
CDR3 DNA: TGTGCCAGCAGCAAAGAGGGGGAAGGGATAGCTGAAAACACAGATACGCAGTATTTT
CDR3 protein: CASSKEGEGIAENTDTQYF

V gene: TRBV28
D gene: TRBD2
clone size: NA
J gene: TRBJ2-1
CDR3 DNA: TGTGCCAGCAGTTCGGTGGTAGCGGGAGTAGACAATGAGCAGTTCTTC
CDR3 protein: CASSSVVAGVDNEQFF

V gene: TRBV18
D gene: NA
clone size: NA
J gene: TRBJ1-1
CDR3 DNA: TGTGCCAGCTCCGTGAGAATGGGTGAAGCTTTCTTT
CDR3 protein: CASSVRMGEAFF

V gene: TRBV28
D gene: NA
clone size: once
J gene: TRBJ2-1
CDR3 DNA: TGTGCCAGCAGAACGGACAATGAGCAGTTCTTC
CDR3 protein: CASRTDNEQFF

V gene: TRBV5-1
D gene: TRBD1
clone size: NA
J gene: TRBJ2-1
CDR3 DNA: TGCGCCAGCAGCCCAAACCAAGGCCTAGGGGGCGATGAGCAGTTCTTC
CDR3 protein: CASSPNQGLGGDEQFF

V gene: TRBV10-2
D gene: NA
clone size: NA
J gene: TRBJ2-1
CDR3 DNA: TGCGCCAGCAGGGACCCCCCAGAGTCAAATGAGCAGTTCTTC
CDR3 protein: CASRDPPESNEQFF

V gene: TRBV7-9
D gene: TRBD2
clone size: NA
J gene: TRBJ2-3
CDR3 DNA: TGTGCCAGCACCGAGACTAGCGGGGGTGCTACGCAGTATTTT
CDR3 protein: CASTETSGGATQYF

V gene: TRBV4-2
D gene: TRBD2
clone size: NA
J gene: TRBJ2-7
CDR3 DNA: TGTGCCAGCAGCCAAGAATCGGGACTAGCGGGAGAAGCTTACGAGCAGTACTTC
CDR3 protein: CASSQESGLAGEAYEQYF

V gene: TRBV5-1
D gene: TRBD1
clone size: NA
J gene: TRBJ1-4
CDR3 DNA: TGCGCCAGCAGCCCCGGGACAGGGAATGAAAAACTGTTTTTT
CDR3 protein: CASSPGTGNEKLFF

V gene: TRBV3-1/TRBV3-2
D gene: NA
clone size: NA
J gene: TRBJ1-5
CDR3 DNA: TGTGCCAGCAGCCAATCGGTAGGCCCGGGCAATCAGCCCCAGCATTTT
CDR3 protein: CASSQSVGPGNQPQHF

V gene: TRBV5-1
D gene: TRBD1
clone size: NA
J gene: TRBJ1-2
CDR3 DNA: TGCGCCAGCAGCACCCGTGGACAGGGTGGTAACGGCTACACCTTC
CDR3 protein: CASSTRGQGGNGYTF

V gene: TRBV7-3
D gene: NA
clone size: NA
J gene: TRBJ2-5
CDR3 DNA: TGTGCCAGCAGCTTATGGGGCGGGGCCCAGTACTTC
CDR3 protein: CASSLWGGAQYF

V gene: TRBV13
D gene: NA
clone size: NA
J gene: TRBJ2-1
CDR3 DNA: TGTGCCAGCAGCTTGTTAGGGCGGGGCATGAACAATGAGCAGTTCTTC
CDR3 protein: CASSLLGRGMNNEQFF

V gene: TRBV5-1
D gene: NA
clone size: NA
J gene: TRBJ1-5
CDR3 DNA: TGCGCCAGCAAGATAGACAATCAGAGCAATCAGCCCCAGCATTTT
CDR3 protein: CASKIDNQSNQPQHF

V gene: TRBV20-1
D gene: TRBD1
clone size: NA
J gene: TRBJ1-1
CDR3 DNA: TGCAGTGCATCCCGGGACAGTGAAGCTTTCTTT
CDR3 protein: CSASRDSEAFF

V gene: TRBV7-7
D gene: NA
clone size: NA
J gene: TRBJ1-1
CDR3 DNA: TGTGCCAGCGCCCAGGGGAGGAACACTGAAGCTTTCTTT
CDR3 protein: CASAQGRNTEAFF

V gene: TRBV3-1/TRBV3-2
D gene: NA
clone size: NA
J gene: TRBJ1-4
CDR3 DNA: TGTGCCAGCAGCCAACCTTCCCGGGTTGCAACTAATGAAAAACTGTTTTTT
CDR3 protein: CASSQPSRVATNEKLFF

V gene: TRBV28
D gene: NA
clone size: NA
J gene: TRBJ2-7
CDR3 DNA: TGTGCCAGCAGCCCACCGGGATTTCTTCACTACGAGCAGTACTTC
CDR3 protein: CASSPPGFLHYEQYF

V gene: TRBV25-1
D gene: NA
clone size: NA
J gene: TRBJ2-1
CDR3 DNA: TGTGCCAGCAAGATTCAGGGGGGCAATGAGCAGTTCTTC
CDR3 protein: CASKIQGGNEQFF

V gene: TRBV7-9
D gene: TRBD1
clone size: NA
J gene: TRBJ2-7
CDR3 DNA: TGTGCCAGCAGTCGGGACAGGGGAGACGAGCAGTACTTC
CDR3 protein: CASSRDRGDEQYF

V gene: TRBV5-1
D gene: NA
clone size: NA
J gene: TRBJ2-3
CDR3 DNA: TGCGCCAGCAGCTTGGGCTCGGGAGCCACAGATACGCAGTATTTT
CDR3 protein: CASSLGSGATDTQYF

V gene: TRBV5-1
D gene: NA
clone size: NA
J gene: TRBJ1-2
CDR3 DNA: TGCGCCAGCAGCTTGAGGACTCCTCCGGAAGGCTATGGCTACACCTTC
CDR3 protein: CASSLRTPPEGYGYTF